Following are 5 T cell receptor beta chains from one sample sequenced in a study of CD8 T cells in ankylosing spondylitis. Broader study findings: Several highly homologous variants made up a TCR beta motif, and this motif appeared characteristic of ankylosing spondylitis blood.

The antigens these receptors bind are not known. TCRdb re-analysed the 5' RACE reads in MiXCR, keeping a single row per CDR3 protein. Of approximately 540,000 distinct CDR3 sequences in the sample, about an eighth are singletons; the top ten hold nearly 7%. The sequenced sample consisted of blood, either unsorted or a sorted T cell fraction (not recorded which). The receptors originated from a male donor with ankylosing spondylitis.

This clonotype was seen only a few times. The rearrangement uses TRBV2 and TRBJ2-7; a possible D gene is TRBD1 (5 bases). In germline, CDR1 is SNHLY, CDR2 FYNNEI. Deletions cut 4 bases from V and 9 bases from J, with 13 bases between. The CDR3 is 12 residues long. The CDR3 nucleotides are TGTGCCAGCAGTGTAGGGATGCAGGGGCAGTACTTC. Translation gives CASSVGMQGQYF.

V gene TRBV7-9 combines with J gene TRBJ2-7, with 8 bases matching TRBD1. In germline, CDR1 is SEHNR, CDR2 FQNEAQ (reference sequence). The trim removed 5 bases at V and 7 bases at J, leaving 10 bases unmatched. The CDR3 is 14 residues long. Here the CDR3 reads CASSHGQGFREQYF. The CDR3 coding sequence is TGTGCCAGCAGCCACGGACAGGGTTTTCGGGAGCAGTACTTC.

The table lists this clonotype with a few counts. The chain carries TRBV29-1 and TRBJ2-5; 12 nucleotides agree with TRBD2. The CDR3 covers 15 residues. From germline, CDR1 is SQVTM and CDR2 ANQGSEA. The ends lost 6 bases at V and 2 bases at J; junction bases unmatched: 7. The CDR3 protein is CSVPGLAGSQETQYF. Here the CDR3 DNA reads TGCAGCGTCCCCGGACTAGCGGGATCACAAGAGACCCAGTACTTC.

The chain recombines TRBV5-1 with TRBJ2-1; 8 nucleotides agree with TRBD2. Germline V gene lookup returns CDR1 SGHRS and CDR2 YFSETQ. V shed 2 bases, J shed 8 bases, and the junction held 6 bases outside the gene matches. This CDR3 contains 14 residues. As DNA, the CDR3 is TGCGCCAGCAGCTTAGCGGGAGCTGCCCATGAGCAGTTCTTC. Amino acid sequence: CASSLAGAAHEQFF.

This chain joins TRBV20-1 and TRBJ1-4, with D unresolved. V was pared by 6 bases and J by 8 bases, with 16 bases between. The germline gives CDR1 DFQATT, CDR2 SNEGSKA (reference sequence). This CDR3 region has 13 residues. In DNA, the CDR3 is TGCAGTGCACCCGACCCGGTTGGGGAAAAACTGTTTTTT. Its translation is CSAPDPVGEKLFF.